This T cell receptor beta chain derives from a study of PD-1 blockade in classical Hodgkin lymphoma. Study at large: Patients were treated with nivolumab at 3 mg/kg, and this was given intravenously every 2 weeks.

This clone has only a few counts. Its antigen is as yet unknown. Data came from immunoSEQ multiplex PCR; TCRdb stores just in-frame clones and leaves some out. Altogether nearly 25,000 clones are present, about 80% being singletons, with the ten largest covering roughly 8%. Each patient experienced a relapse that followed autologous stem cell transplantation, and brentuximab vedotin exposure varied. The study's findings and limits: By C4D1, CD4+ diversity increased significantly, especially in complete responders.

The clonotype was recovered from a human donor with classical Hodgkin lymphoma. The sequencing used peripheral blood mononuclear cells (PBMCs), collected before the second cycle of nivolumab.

The CDR3, as DNA: TGTGCCAGCAGCTCCTATACCCTCACTGAAGCTTTCTTT. Encoded protein: CASSSYTLTEAFF. The J gene is TRBJ1-1, the V gene TRBV5-4; D gene ambiguous. This CDR3 has 13 amino acids. The ends were cut back, 3 bases at V and 4 bases at J, with 10 bases in the middle. Germline CDR1 is SGHNT and CDR2 is YYREEE (reference sequence).